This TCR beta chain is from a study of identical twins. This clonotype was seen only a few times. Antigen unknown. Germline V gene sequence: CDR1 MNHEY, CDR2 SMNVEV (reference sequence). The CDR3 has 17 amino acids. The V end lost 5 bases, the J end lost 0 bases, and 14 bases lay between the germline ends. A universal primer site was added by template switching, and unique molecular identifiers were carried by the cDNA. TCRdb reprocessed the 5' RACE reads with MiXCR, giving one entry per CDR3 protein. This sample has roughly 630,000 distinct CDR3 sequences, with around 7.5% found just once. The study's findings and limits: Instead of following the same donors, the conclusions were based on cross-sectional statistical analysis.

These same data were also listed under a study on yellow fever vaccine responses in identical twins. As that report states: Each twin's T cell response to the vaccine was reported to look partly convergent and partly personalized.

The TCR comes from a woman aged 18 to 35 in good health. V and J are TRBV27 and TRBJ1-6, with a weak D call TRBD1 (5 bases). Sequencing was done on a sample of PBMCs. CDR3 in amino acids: CASSGPGGSSYNSPLHF. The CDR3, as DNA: TGTGCCAGCAGTGGTCCCGGGGGGAGCTCCTATAATTCACCCCTCCACTTT.